This T cell receptor (beta chain) is drawn from a study of T cells in Graves' hyperthyroidism and ophthalmopathy. The CDR3 regions of TCR beta were amplified from RNA transcripts. With the HTBI primer set, the TCR CDR3 went through a first round of RT-PCR. TCRdb itself ran the multiplex PCR reads through MiXCR, one entry per CDR3 protein. The data hold just over 550,000 distinct CDR3 sequences, with more than 45% observed a single time. This clonotype came up a few times. The antigen remains undetermined. CDR3 length equals 15 residues. Trimming removed 0 bases from V and 3 bases from J, with 9 bases in between. The germline CDR1 and CDR2 sequences are MGHRA and YSYEKL. Study-level points and caveats: Most thyroid-expanded clonotypes above 0.001 were also found in blood. Ophthalmopathy was separated from stable hyperthyroidism by a 13 V-J model.

Calling Graves' hyperthyroidism stable meant ophthalmopathy did not progress within 18 months. V usage is TRBV4-1 and J usage is TRBJ1-5; no clear D. Sequencing was performed on peripheral blood or thyroid tissue (not recorded which). The receptor comes from a woman aged 18-35 years with Graves' hyperthyroidism. The CDR3 DNA follows: TGCGCCAGCAGCCAAGATATGGGCGACAATCAGCCCCAGCATTTT. It yields the protein CASSQDMGDNQPQHF.